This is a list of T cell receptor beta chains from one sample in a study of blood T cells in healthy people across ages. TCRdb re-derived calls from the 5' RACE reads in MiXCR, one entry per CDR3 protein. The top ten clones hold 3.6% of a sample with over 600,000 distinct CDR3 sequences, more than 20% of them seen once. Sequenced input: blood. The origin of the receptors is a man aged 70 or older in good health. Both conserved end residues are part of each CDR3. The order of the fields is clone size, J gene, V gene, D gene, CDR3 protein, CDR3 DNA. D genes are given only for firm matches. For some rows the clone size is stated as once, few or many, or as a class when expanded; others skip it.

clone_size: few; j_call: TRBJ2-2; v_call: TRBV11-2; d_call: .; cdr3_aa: CASSLEIWPGELFF; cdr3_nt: TGTGCCAGCAGCTTAGAAATCTGGCCCGGGGAGCTGTTTTTT
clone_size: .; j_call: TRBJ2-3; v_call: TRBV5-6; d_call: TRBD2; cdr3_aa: CAGSGLTSDSTDTQYF; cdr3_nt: TGTGCCGGCAGCGGTTTGACTAGCGATAGCACAGATACGCAGTATTTT
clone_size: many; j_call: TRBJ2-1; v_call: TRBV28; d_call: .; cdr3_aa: CASSPRTNEQFF; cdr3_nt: TGTGCCAGCAGTCCCCGTACCAATGAGCAGTTCTTC
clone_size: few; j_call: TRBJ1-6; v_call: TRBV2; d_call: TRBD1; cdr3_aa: CASAGTGIPAYRTLHF; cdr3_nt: TGTGCCAGCGCCGGGACAGGGATTCCCGCATACAGAACCCTCCACTTT
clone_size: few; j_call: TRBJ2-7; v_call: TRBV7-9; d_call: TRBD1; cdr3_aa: CASSPRDRAYEQYF; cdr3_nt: TGTGCCAGCAGCCCACGGGACAGGGCTTACGAGCAGTACTTC
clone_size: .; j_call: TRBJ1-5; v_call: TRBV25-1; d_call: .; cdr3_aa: CASSQTGTGQPQHF; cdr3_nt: TGTGCCAGCAGCCAAACAGGGACGGGGCAGCCCCAGCATTTT
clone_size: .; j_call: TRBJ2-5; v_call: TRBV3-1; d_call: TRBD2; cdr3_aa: CASSPFSGGRETQYF; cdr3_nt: TGTGCCAGCAGCCCCTTCTCGGGAGGGCGAGAGACCCAGTACTTC
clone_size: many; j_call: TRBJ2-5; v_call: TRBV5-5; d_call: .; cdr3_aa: CASSLDPQGTQYF; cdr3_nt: TGTGCCAGCAGCTTGGACCCACAGGGGACCCAGTACTTC
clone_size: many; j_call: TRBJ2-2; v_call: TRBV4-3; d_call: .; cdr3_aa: CASSQDRGYGLFF; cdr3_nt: TGCGCCAGCAGCCAAGATCGTGGATATGGGCTGTTTTTT
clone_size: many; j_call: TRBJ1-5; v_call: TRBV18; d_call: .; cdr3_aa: CASSPPGEPQHF; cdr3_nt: TGTGCCAGCTCACCCCCCGGGGAGCCCCAGCATTTT
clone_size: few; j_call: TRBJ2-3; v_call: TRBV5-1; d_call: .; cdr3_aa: CASSSVTVSTVNTQYF; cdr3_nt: TGCGCCAGCAGCTCGGTGACAGTCTCAACTGTTAATACGCAGTATTTT